Presented here are 7 T cell receptor beta chains from one specimen sequenced in a study of graft-versus-host responses after intestinal transplantation. Here immunoSEQ multiplex PCR was the method, and the copy in TCRdb shows in-frame clones only, minus some. The repertoire holds about 29,000 clones, 90% to 95% seen once, with roughly 0.7% in the top ten. The sample here was PBMCs, taken 66 days after intestinal transplant. The origin of the receptors is a human patient who received an intestinal transplant, so some T cells may come from the graft donor.

J is TRBJ2-7 and V is TRBV7-9; tentatively, D is TRBD2 (6 bases). V was pared by 0 bases and J by 4 bases, with 7 bases between. The CDR3 has 13 residues. Germline V gene lookup returns CDR1 SEHNR and CDR2 FQNEAQ (reference sequence). CDR3 DNA sequence: TGTGCCAGCAGCTTAGCGGCGGGGTACGAGCAGTACTTC. Its protein is CASSLAAGYEQYF.

The CDR3 loop reads CASSLESPGHGYTF. For the CDR3, the DNA is TGTGCCAGCAGCTTGGAAAGCCCAGGCCATGGCTACACCTTC. The chain combines TRBV5-6 with TRBJ1-2, with D hard to call. The V end lost 0 bases, the J end lost 6 bases, and 12 bases lay between the germline ends. The CDR3 consists of 14 residues. The germline CDR1 and CDR2 sequences are SGHDT and YYEEEE. The full variable domain, rest sourced from reference TRBV5-6 and TRBJ1-2, is DAGVTQSPTHLIKTRGQQVTLRCSPKSGHDTVSWYQQALGQGPQFIFQYYEEEERQRGNFPDRFSGHQFPNYSSELNVNALLLGDSALYLCASSLESPGHGYTFGSGTRLTVV.

This chain connects TRBV19 to TRBJ2-7; the D gene is possibly TRBD2 (5 bases). This CDR3 has 13 residues. CDR1 and CDR2 (germline): LNHDA, SQIVND (reference sequence). V was clipped by 7 bases and J by 3 bases, with 13 bases between them. CDR3 residues: CASIRRKRYEQYF. The CDR3 nucleotides are TGTGCCAGTATTCGGAGGAAGCGCTACGAGCAGTACTTC. Full variable domain (rest looked up from reference TRBV19 and TRBJ2-7): DGGITQSPKYLFRKEGQNVTLSCEQNLNHDAMYWYRQDPGQGLRLIYYSQIVNDFQKGDIAEGYSVSREKKESFPLTVTSAQKNPTAFYLCASIRRKRYEQYFGPGTRLTVT.

The J gene is TRBJ2-3, the V gene TRBV6-6; 7 positions match TRBD1. Trimming cost V 7 bases and J 3 bases; bases outside gene matches: 4. Germline values: CDR1 MNHNY, CDR2 SVGAGI (reference sequence). The CDR3 totals 13 residues. CDR3: CASTDRETDTQYF. The CDR3 nucleotides read TGTGCCAGCACTGACAGGGAGACAGATACGCAGTATTTT.

This chain links TRBV7-6 with TRBJ2-2; 8 bases fit TRBD1. CDR1 SGHVS and CDR2 FNYEAQ come from the germline V gene. The length of the CDR3 is 16 residues. V was pared by 3 bases and J by 4 bases, with 7 bases of the junction left unmatched. CDR3 sequence reads: CASSLVPGQATGELFF. The CDR3 DNA follows: TGTGCCAGCAGCTTGGTGCCGGGACAGGCCACCGGGGAGCTGTTTTTT.

The genes are TRBV28 and TRBJ1-5, with a weak D call TRBD1 (6 bases). The V gene lost 3 bases and the J gene lost 1 base, with 7 bases spanning the gap. The CDR3 contains 14 residues. Germline CDR1 is MDHEN and CDR2 is SYDVKM. The CDR3 reads CASSFQGSNQPQHF. The CDR3 DNA reads as TGTGCCAGCAGTTTTCAGGGGAGCAATCAGCCCCAGCATTTT.

The chain combines TRBV5-1 with TRBJ2-7; D unclear. Per the germline V gene, CDR1 is SGHRS and CDR2 is YFSETQ. V shed 0 bases and J shed 2 bases, with 9 bases lying between them. The CDR3 consists of 14 residues. This CDR3 is CASSLEWHPYEQYF. The DNA for the CDR3 is TGCGCCAGCAGCTTGGAATGGCACCCCTACGAGCAGTACTTC.